What follows describes a single TCR beta chain. Its specificity is unknown. Germline V gives CDR1 KGHSH, CDR2 LQKENI. The V and J ends lost 5 bases and 8 bases, in that order; junction bases with no gene match: 5. The CDR3 length is 14 residues. Assay used: immunoSEQ multiplex PCR; TCRdb lists only in-frame clones, some missing. The sample shows about 97,000 clones, around nine tenths of them seen only once. The data stem from a study of T cell responses to AZD1222 COVID-19 vaccine. Study results and caveats: Mostly white British, mostly female donors; authors suggested clonal diversity may be underestimated.

This TCR was sampled from an adult in good health. The V and J genes are TRBV18 and TRBJ2-1; TRBD2 matches 11 bases. Specimen: peripheral blood, collected on day 0 of AZD1222 vaccination. Written as DNA, the CDR3 is TGTGCCAGCTCATTAGCGGGGGGGCCCGATGAGCAGTTCTTC. Protein product: CASSLAGGPDEQFF.